This T cell receptor (beta chain) was obtained from a study of blood T cell repertoires in COVID-19. As for the study in general: Some COVID-19 samples were acute and others convalescent; all came from the United States, Italy and Spain. The cDNA or gDNA used as material had been derived from T cells, B-cell-depleted T cells, or PBMCs.

Per the original data handling: Counts of nucleated cells, estimated from reference gene primer amplification, were obtained. Sequenced by immunoSEQ multiplex PCR; TCRdb stores in-frame clones only, minus some. For V, J and clone size, that table is used; D and trimming come from the DNA. The profile shows hundreds of thousands of clones, around 87% of them singletons. CDR3 size: 15 residues. Between the trimmed V and J ends, which lost 1 base and 0 bases, there was a span of 10 bases. Germline CDR1 and CDR2: MGHRA and YSYEKL. This clone was seen a handful of times. The receptor's source is a woman aged 40 to 50 who had recovered from COVID-19. Sequencing was performed on peripheral blood. The rearrangement uses TRBV4-1 and TRBJ2-7; D unclear. The CDR3 loop is CASSQGQASSYEQYF. CDR3 DNA: TGCGCCAGCAGCCAAGGGCAGGCGAGCTCCTACGAGCAGTACTTC.